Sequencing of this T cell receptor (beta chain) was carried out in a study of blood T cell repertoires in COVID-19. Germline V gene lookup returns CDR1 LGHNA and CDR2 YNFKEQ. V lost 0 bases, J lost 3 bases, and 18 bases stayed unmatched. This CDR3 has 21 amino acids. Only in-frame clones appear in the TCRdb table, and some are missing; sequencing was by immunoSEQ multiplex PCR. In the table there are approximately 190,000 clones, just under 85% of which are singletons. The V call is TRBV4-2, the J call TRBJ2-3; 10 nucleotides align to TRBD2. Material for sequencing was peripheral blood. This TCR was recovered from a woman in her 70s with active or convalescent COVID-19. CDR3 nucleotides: TGTGCCAGCAGCCAAGATTCCTTGGGCCGGCTAGCGGGAGCAGAGACAGATACGCAGTATTTT. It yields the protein CASSQDSLGRLAGAETDTQYF.